The clone carrying this TCR beta chain was seen at least ten times. As an off-target read in a library built for alpha chains, this beta chain has a frequency of little significance. TCRdb recomputed calls from the 5' RACE reads with MiXCR, one row per CDR3 protein. The top ten hold 25% to 35% of the sample, which has 9,500 to 12,000 distinct CDR3 sequences, approximately 6.5% seen once. The source of the sample is a study of spatial heterogeneity in lung cancer. Documented time point: sample taken at primary tumor resection. In each case, whole RNA from tumor, nontumor lung or frozen PBMC was sequenced unsorted. Per germline, CDR1 SNHLY and CDR2 FYNNEI. There are 15 residues in the CDR3. V was cut by 2 bases and J by 0 bases, with 11 bases left in between.

The TCR sequence derives from a male donor with early-stage non-small cell lung cancer. Specimen: PBMCs, collected at surgery. V and J are TRBV2 and TRBJ2-7; D is ambiguous. Here the CDR3 reads CASSEPQSISYEQYF. The CDR3 coding sequence is TGTGCCAGCAGTGAACCGCAGAGTATCTCCTACGAGCAGTACTTC.